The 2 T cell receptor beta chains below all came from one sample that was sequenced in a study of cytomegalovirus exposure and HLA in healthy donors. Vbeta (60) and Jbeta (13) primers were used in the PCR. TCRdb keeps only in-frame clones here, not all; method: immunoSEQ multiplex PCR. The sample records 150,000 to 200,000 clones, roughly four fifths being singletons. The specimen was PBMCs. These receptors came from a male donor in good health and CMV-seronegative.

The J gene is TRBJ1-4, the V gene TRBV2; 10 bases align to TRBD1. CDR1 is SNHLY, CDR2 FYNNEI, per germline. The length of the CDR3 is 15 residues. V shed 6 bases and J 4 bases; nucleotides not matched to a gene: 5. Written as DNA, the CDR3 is TGTGCCAGCAGCGTGGACAGGGGGAATAATGAAAAACTGTTTTTT. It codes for CASSVDRGNNEKLFF.

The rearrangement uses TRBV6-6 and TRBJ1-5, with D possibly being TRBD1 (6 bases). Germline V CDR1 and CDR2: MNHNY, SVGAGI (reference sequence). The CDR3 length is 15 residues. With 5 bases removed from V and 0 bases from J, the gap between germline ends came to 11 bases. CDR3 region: CASSQDRYSNQPQHF. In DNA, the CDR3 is TGTGCCAGCAGTCAAGACAGGTATAGCAATCAGCCCCAGCATTTT.